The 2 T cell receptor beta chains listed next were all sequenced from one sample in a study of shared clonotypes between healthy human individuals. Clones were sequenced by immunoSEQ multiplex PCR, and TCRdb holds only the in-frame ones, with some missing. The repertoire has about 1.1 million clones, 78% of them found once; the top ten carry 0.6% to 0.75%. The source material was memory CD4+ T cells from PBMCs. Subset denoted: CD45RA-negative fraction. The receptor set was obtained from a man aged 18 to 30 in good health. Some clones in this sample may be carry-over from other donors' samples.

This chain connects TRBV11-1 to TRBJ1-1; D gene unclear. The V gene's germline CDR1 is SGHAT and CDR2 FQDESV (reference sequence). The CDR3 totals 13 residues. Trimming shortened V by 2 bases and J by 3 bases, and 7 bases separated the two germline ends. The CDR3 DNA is TGTGCCAGCAGCTTAACGGAGGACACTGAAGCTTTCTTT. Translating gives CASSLTEDTEAFF. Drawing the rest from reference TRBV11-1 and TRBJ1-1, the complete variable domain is EAEVAQSPRYKITEKSQAVAFWCDPISGHATLYWYRQILGQGPELLVQFQDESVVDDSQLPKDRFSAERLKGVDSTLKIQPAELGDSAMYLCASSLTEDTEAFFGQGTRLTVV.

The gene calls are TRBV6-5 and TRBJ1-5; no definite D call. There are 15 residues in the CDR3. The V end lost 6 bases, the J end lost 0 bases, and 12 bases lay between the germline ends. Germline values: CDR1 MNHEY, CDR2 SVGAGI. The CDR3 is CASRQDRYSNQPQHF. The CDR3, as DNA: TGTGCCAGCAGGCAGGACCGATATAGCAATCAGCCCCAGCATTTT.